The next 16 T cell receptor beta chains were all read from a single sample in a study of blood T cell repertoires in COVID-19. The data were produced by immunoSEQ multiplex PCR, yet TCRdb's version contains in-frame clones alone and is incomplete. Of 390,000 or so clones listed, less than 90% are singletons. The specimen sequenced was PBMCs or T cells enriched from blood (not recorded which). The source of these receptors is a woman aged 45-65 years who had recovered from COVID-19.

The chain links TRBV3-1 (or the pseudogene TRBV3-2) to TRBJ2-7; the D gene is possibly TRBD2 (6 bases). This CDR3 spans 14 amino acids. CDR1 is LGHDT and CDR2 is YNNKEL in the germline V gene (reference sequence). The V and J ends lost 1 base and 6 bases respectively, with 13 bases between them. The CDR3 loop reads CASSQAARGGEQYF. In DNA form, the CDR3 reads TGTGCCAGCAGCCAAGCGGCCCGGGGAGGCGAGCAGTACTTC.

This clone has a handful of counts. V is TRBV12-3 or TRBV12-4 and J is TRBJ2-7, with D unclear. There are 11 residues in the CDR3. Trimming took 6 bases from V and 8 from J, leaving 11 bases between them. The CDR3 protein is CASSNTNKQYF. CDR3 sequence (DNA): TGTGCCAGCAGCAATACCAACAAGCAGTACTTC.

The table lists this clone with a few counts. The CDR3 DNA reads as TGTGCCAGCAGTTTCCGGACAGGGATCCATGGCTACACCTTC. It specifies CASSFRTGIHGYTF. This chain connects TRBV28 to TRBJ1-2, with TRBD1 identical over 8 bases. This CDR3 is 14 amino acids long. The junction had 6 bases not matched to a gene; V was cut back by 3 bases and J by 6 bases. Germline CDR1 and CDR2: MDHEN and SYDVKM.

The gene calls are TRBV30 and TRBJ1-1; D is perhaps TRBD1 (6 bases). The length of the CDR3 is 13 residues. In germline, CDR1 is GTSNPN, CDR2 SVGIG (reference sequence). V lost 7 bases and J lost 1, with 13 bases in between. The CDR3 DNA sequence: TGTGCCTCCAAACCGGGACAGAACACTGAAGCTTTCTTT. Residues: CASKPGQNTEAFF.

The chain carries TRBV5-1 and TRBJ1-2, with 9 nucleotides matching TRBD1. Losses at the gene ends were 1 base for V and 9 bases for J; bases not matched to a gene: 7. This CDR3 has 14 amino acids. CDR1 and CDR2 (germline): SGHRS, YFSETQ. CDR3: CASSLSGTGMSYTF. Here the CDR3 DNA reads TGCGCCAGCAGCTTGTCCGGGACAGGGATGAGCTACACCTTC. Using reference TRBV5-1 and TRBJ1-2 for the parts outside the CDR3, the full variable domain is KAGVTQTPRYLIKTRGQQVTLSCSPISGHRSVSWYQQTPGQGLQFLFEYFSETQRNKGNFPGRFSGRQFSNSRSEMNVSTLELGDSALYLCASSLSGTGMSYTFGSGTRLTVV.

This clone was recorded once. The chain links TRBV7-9 to TRBJ2-1; 10 positions match TRBD2. CDR1 SEHNR and CDR2 FQNEAQ come from the germline V gene (reference sequence). The CDR3 runs 14 residues. J was trimmed by 9 bases and V by 5 bases; bases with no gene match: 7. CDR3 sequence: CASSRLAGVIEQFF. The CDR3 DNA reads as TGTGCCAGCAGCCGGCTAGCGGGAGTAATTGAGCAGTTCTTC.

The chain is built from TRBV5-5 and TRBJ1-1; possibly TRBD1 for D (6 bases). This CDR3 comprises 13 residues. V was cut by 3 bases and J by 3 bases, with 9 bases left in between. Germline loops: CDR1 SGHKS, CDR2 YYEKEE (reference sequence). The CDR3 bases are TGTGCCAGCAGCTCAGGGGTAGACACTGAAGCTTTCTTT. Translating it yields CASSSGVDTEAFF.

This sequence joins TRBV11-3 and TRBJ2-1; 11 bases align to TRBD2. The germline V gene has CDR1 SGHNT and CDR2 YENEEA. This CDR3 is built from 16 residues. The ends lost 4 bases at V and 7 bases at J; junction bases unmatched: 9. CDR3 DNA: TGTGCCAGCAGCTACCGACTAGCGGGGCTGAGAAATGAGCAGTTCTTC. Translation: CASSYRLAGLRNEQFF.

The rearrangement links TRBV7-3 to TRBJ2-3; TRBD2 aligns across 11 bases. J gave up 6 bases and V 5 bases, and 7 bases lay outside the gene matches. CDR1 is SGHTA and CDR2 is FQGTGA in the germline V gene. The CDR3 contains 15 residues. The CDR3 is CASSNSGGARDTQYF. CDR3 in DNA: TGTGCCAGCAGCAATAGCGGGGGGGCAAGGGATACGCAGTATTTT.

The chain uses TRBV5-1 and TRBJ2-7; TRBD2 agrees at 8 bases. In germline, CDR1 is SGHRS, CDR2 YFSETQ. The CDR3 runs 15 residues. V was clipped by 4 bases and J by 3 bases; unmatched bases: 9. Here the CDR3 DNA reads TGCGCCAGCAGCCAGGAGGGGACTAGTCACTACGAGCAGTACTTC. Translation: CASSQEGTSHYEQYF.

The chain is built from TRBV5-1 and TRBJ1-1; 8 nucleotides align to TRBD1. Looked up from germline, CDR1 is SGHRS and CDR2 is YFSETQ. V lost 4 bases and J lost 2; bases outside the gene matches: 7. The CDR3 length is 15 residues. CDR3 protein: CASSPWGQANTEAFF. In nucleotides, the CDR3 is TGCGCCAGCAGCCCCTGGGGACAGGCAAACACTGAAGCTTTCTTT.

V and J are TRBV18 and TRBJ2-1, with 7 bases fitting TRBD2. With 3 bases clipped from V and 8 bases from J, the junction kept 10 bases outside the gene matches. CDR1 is KGHSH and CDR2 is LQKENI in the germline V gene. The CDR3 loop spans 15 amino acids. This chain's CDR3 is CASSPKRDWLYEQFF. The CDR3 DNA is TGTGCCAGCTCACCCAAGCGGGATTGGCTGTATGAGCAGTTCTTC.

DNA of the CDR3: TGTGCCAGCAGCTTAGACAGGGCAGCTGATACGCAGTATTTT. Amino acid sequence: CASSLDRAADTQYF. The chain carries TRBV7-2 and TRBJ2-3, with D possibly TRBD1 on 6 matching bases. This CDR3 has 14 amino acids. V lost 1 base and J 6 bases, leaving 11 bases between the germline ends. In germline, CDR1 is SGHTA, CDR2 FQGNSA. The full variable domain, in which reference TRBV7-2 and TRBJ2-3 provide the parts outside the CDR3, is GAGVSQSPSNKVTEKGKDVELRCDPISGHTALYWYRQSLGQGLEFLIYFQGNSAPDKSGLPSDRFSAERTGGSVSTLTIQRTQQEDSAVYLCASSLDRAADTQYFGPGTRLTVL.

The rearrangement links TRBV19 to TRBJ2-2; D perhaps matches TRBD2 (5 bases). There are 12 residues in the CDR3. Trimming took off 9 bases at V and 7 bases at J, with 12 bases between the two ends. CDR1 and CDR2 from the germline V gene are LNHDA and SQIVND (reference sequence). CDR3 bases: TGTGCCAGCTGGACGGGAATCGGGGAGCTGTTTTTT. This translates into CASWTGIGELFF.

The CDR3 protein is CAVQGPTSGNTIYF. Here the CDR3 DNA reads TGTGCCGTACAGGGTCCGACCTCTGGAAACACCATATATTTT. The chain has TRBV30 and TRBJ1-3, with D perhaps TRBD1 (6 bases). From germline, CDR1 is GTSNPN and CDR2 SVGIG (reference sequence). The germline V and J ends were trimmed by 8 bases and 0 bases, with 14 bases remaining between them. CDR3 size: 14 residues.

The CDR3 DNA reads TGTGCCAGCAGCTCGAAACTAGCGGGGCAAGAGACCCAGTACTTC. This gives the protein CASSSKLAGQETQYF. The chain combines TRBV5-4 with TRBJ2-5; TRBD2 agrees at 10 bases. V gave up 3 bases and J gave up 2 bases; unmatched junction bases: 4. CDR1 and CDR2 from the germline V gene are SGHNT and YYREEE (reference sequence). This CDR3 spans 15 amino acids.